This T cell receptor (beta chain) was sequenced in a study of technical replicates of blood from a few donors. TCRdb's table, derived via immunoSEQ multiplex PCR, lists solely in-frame clones and lacks some. Of approximately 89,000 clones listed, approximately 94% are singletons. CDR1 is SGHVS and CDR2 is FQNEAQ in the germline V gene. The length of the CDR3 is 15 residues. The junction had 11 bases not matched to a gene; V was cut back by 5 bases and J by 4 bases. The sequenced sample consisted of T cells isolated from PBMCs. The rearrangement links TRBV7-8 to TRBJ2-7; 7 nucleotides agree with TRBD2. The source is a human donor in good health. In nucleotides, the CDR3 is TGTGCCAGCAGCCCCCTGGGGAGGGAGGAGTACGAGCAGTACTTC. Its protein product is CASSPLGREEYEQYF.